Given below is one T cell receptor (beta chain) in context. Other DNA sequences in the same sample also yield this CDR3. V shed 1 base, J shed 4 bases, and the junction held 5 bases outside the gene matches. The CDR3 is 14 residues long. Germline loops: CDR1 GTSNPN, CDR2 SVGIG (reference sequence). The data were obtained in a study of shared clonotypes between healthy human individuals. In the study overall: CD4 naive and CD4 memory each took three plates per donor, while CD8 naive took two and CD8 memory one.

TCRdb keeps only in-frame clones here, not all; method: immunoSEQ multiplex PCR. Here the sample spans more than 2,000,000 clones, over 90% being singletons. This TCR was sampled from a man in his late teens or twenties in good health. Some clones in this sample may be carry-over from other donors' samples. The chain combines TRBV30 with TRBJ1-1; 8 positions match TRBD1. Input material: naive CD4+ T cells from PBMCs. Subset denoted: CD45RA+ positively selected. The CDR3: CAWSGDRGGTEAFF. DNA of the CDR3: TGTGCCTGGAGTGGAGACAGGGGAGGCACTGAAGCTTTCTTT.